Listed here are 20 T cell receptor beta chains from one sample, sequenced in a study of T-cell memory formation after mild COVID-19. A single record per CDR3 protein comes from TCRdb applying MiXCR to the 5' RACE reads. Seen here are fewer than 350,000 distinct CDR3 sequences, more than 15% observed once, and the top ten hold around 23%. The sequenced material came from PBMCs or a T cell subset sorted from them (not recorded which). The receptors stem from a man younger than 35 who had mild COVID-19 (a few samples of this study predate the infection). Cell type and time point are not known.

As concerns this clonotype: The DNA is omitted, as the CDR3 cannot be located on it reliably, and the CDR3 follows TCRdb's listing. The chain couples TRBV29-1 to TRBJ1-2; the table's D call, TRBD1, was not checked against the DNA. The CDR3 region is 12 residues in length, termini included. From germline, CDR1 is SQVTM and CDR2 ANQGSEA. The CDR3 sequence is CSVGQGIRSNTF.

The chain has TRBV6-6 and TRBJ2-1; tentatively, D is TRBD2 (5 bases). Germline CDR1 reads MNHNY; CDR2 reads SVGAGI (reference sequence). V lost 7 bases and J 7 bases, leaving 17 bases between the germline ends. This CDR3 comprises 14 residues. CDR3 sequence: CASNQPGKRNEQFF. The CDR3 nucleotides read TGTGCCAGCAATCAGCCGGGGAAAAGAAATGAGCAGTTCTTC.

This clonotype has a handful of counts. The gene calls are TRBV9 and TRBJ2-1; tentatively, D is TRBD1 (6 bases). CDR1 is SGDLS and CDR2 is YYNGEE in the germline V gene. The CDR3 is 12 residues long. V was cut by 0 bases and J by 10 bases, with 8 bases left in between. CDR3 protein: CASSVAGDEQFF. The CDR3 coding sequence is TGTGCCAGCAGCGTAGCAGGGGACGAGCAGTTCTTC.

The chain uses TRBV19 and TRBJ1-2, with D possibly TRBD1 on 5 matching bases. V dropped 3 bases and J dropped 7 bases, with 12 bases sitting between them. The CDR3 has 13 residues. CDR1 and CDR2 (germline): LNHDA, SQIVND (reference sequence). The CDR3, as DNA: TGTGCCAGTAGTATCGTCAGCCAGGGTGGCTACACCTTC. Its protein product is CASSIVSQGGYTF.

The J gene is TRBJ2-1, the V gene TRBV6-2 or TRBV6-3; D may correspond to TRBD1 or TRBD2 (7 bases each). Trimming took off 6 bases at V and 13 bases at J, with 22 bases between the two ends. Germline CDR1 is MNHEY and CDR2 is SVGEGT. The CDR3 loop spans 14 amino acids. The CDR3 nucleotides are TGTGCCAGCAGCCAACGGGGAGGGGGCGCCCCACAGTTCTTC. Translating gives CASSQRGGGAPQFF.

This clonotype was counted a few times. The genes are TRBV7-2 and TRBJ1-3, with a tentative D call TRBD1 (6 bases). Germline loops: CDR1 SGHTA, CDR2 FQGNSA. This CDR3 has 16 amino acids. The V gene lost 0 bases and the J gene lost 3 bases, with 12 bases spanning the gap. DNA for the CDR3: TGTGCCAGCAGCTTAGCGCTGAGGGGGAATGGAAACACCATATATTTT. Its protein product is CASSLALRGNGNTIYF.

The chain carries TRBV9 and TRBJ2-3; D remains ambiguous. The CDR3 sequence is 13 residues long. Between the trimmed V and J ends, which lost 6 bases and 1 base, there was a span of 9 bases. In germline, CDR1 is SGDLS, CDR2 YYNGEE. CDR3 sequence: CASKGKRTDTQYF. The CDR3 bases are TGTGCCAGCAAGGGCAAACGCACAGATACGCAGTATTTT. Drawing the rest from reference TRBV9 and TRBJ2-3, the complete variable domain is DSGVTQTPKHLITATGQRVTLRCSPRSGDLSVYWYQQSLDQGLQFLIQYYNGEERAKGNILERFSAQQFPDLHSELNLSSLELGDSALYFCASKGKRTDTQYFGPGTRLTVL.

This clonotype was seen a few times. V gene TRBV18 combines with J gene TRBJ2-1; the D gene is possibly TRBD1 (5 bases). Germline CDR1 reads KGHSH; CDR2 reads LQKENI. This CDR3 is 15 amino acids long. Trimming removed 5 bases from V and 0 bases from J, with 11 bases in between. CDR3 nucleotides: TGTGCCAGCTCATACCGACAGAGCTCCTACAATGAGCAGTTCTTC. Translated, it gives CASSYRQSSYNEQFF. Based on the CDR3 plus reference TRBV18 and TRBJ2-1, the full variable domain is NAGVMQNPRHLVRRRGQEARLRCSPMKGHSHVYWYRQLPEEGLKFMVYLQKENIIDESGMPKERFSAEFPKEGPSILRIQQVVRGDSAAYFCASSYRQSSYNEQFFGPGTRLTVL.

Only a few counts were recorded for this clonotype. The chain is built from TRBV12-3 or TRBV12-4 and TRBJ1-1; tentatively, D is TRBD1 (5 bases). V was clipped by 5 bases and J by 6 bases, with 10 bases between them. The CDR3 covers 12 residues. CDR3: CASSLRGSEAFF. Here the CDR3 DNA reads TGTGCCAGCAGTCTGAGGGGCTCTGAAGCTTTCTTT.

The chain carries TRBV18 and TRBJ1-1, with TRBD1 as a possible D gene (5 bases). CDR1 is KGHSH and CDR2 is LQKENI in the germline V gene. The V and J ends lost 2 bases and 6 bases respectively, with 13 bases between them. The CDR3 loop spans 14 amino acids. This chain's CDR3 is CASSPSAQVAEAFF. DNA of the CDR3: TGTGCCAGCTCACCATCGGCACAGGTTGCTGAAGCTTTCTTT.

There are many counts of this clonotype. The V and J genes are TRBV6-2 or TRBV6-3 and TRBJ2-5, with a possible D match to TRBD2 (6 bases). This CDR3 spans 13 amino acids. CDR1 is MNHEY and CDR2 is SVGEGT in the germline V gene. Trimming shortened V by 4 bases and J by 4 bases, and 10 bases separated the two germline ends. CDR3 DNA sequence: TGTGCCAGCAGTTCGGGACTTATAGAGACCCAGTACTTC. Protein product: CASSSGLIETQYF.

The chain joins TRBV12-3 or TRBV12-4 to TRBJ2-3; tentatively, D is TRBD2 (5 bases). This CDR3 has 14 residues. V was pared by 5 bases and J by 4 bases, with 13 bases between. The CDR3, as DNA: TGTGCCAGCAGTAGAGGGCCGGTCCCAGATACGCAGTATTTT. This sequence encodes CASSRGPVPDTQYF.

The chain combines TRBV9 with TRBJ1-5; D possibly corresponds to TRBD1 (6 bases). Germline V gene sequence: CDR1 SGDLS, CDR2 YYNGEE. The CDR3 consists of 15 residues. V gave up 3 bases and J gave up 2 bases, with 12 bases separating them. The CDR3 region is CASSDTGSGNQPQHF. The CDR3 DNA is TGTGCCAGCAGCGACACAGGGTCTGGCAATCAGCCCCAGCATTTT.

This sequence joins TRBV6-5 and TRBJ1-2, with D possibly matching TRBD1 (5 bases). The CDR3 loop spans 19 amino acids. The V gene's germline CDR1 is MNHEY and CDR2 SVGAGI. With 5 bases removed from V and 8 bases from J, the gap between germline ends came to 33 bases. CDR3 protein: CASSPNQKIPGPPVRGYTF. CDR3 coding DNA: TGTGCCAGCAGTCCCAACCAAAAAATTCCGGGACCGCCGGTGAGGGGCTACACCTTC.

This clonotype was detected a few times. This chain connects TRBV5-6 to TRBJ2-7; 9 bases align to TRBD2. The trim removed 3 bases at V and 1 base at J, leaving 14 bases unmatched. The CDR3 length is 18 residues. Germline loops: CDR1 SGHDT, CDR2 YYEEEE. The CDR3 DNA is TGTGCCAGCAGCTCCCTCGTCCTAGCGGGGCCTATTTCCTACGAGCAGTACTTC. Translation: CASSSLVLAGPISYEQYF.

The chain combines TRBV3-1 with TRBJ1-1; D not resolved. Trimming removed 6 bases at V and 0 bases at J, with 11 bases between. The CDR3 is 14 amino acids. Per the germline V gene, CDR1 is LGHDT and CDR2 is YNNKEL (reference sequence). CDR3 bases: TGTGCCAGCAGGCACCACAGTTTGAACACTGAAGCTTTCTTT. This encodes CASRHHSLNTEAFF.

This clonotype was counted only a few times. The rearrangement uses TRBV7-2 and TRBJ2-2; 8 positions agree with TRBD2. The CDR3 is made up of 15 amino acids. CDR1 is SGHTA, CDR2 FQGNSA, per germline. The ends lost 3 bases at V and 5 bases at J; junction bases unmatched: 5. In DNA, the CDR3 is TGTGCCAGCAGCTTCGAGCGGGGGAATACCGGGGAGCTGTTTTTT. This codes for CASSFERGNTGELFF.

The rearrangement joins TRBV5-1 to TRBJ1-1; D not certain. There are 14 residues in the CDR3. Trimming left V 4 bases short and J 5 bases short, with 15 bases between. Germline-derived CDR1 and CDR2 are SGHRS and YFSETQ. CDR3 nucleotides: TGCGCCAGCAGCCCGGGCGGTATAGATACTGAAGCTTTCTTT. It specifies CASSPGGIDTEAFF.

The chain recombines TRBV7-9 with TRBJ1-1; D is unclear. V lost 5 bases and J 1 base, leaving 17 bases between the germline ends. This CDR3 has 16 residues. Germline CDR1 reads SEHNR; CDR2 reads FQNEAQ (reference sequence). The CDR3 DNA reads TGTGCCAGCAGCCCGGGCGGAACAGCTGGGAACACTGAAGCTTTCTTT. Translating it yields CASSPGGTAGNTEAFF.

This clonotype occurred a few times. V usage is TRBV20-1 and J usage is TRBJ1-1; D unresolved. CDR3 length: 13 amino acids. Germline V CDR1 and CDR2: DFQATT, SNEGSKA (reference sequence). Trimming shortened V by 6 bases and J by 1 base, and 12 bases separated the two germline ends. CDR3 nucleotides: TGCAGTGCAACGCTACAGCAGAACACTGAAGCTTTCTTT. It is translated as CSATLQQNTEAFF.